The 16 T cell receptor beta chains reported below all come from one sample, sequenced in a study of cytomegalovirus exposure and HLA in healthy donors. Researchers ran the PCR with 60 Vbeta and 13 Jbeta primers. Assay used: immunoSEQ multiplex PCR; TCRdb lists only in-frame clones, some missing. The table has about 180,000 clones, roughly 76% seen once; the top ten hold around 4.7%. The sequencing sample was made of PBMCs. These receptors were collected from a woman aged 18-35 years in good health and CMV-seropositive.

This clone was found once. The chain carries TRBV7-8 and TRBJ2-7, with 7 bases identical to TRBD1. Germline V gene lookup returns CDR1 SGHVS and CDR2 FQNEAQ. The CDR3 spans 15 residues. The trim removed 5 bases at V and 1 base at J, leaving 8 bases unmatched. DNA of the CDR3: TGTGCCAGCAGCCCCCGCCGGACAGGATCCTACGAGCAGTACTTC. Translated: CASSPRRTGSYEQYF.

CDR3 amino acids: CASSSNSESEQFF. The CDR3 coding sequence is TGCGCCAGCAGCTCGAACTCGGAGAGTGAGCAGTTCTTC. The chain uses TRBV5-1 and TRBJ2-1; D ambiguous. The CDR3 totals 13 residues. Germline assignment: CDR1 SGHRS and CDR2 YFSETQ. The V end was cut by 3 bases, the J end by 9 bases, with 13 bases between.

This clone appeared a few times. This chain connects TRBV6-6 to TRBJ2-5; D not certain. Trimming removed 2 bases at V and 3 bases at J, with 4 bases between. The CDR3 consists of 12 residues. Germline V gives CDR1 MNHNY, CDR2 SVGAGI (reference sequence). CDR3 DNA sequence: TGTGCCAGCAGTTACAGCGAAGAGACCCAGTACTTC. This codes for CASSYSEETQYF.

CDR3 sequence reads: CATRDRGYEKLFF. The CDR3, as DNA: TGTGCCACCAGGGACAGGGGATATGAAAAACTGTTTTTT. This chain joins TRBV28 and TRBJ1-4, with 10 bases fitting TRBD1. This CDR3 region has 13 residues. Per germline, CDR1 MDHEN and CDR2 SYDVKM. The V segment lost 10 bases and the J segment 6 bases; nucleotides outside the gene matches: 5.

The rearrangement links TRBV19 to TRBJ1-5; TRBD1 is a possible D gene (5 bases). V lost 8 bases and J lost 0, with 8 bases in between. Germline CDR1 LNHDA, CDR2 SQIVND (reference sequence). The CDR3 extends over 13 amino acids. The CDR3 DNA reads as TGTGCCAGTCGCGACAGTAGCAATCAGCCCCAGCATTTT. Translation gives CASRDSSNQPQHF.

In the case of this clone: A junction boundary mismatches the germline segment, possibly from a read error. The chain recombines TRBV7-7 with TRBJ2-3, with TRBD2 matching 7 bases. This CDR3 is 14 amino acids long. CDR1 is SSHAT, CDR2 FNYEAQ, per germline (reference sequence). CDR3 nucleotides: TGTGCTAGCAGCCTAGGACTAGTCCCAGATACGCAGTATTTT. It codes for CASSLGLVPDTQYF.

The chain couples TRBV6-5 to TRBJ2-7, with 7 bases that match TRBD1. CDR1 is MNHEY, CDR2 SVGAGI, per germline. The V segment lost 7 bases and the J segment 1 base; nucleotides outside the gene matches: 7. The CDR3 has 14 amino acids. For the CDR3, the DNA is TGTGCCAGCATTCCTAGGACAGGTTCCTACGAGCAGTACTTC. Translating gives CASIPRTGSYEQYF.

This CDR3 is CASSPSSGQGFEKLFF. As DNA, the CDR3 is TGTGCCAGCAGCCCTTCATCGGGACAGGGGTTTGAAAAACTGTTTTTT. The chain recombines TRBV5-4 with TRBJ1-4, with 10 bases identical to TRBD1. Germline loops: CDR1 SGHNT, CDR2 YYREEE (reference sequence). With 4 bases clipped from V and 7 bases from J, the junction kept 10 bases outside the gene matches. The CDR3 loop spans 16 amino acids.

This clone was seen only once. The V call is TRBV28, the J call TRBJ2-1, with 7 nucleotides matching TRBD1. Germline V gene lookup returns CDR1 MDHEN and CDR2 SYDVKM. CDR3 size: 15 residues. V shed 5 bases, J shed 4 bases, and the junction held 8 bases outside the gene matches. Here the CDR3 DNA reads TGTGCCAGCAGTACGGGAACAGGGGATTACAATGAGCAGTTCTTC. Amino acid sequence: CASSTGTGDYNEQFF.

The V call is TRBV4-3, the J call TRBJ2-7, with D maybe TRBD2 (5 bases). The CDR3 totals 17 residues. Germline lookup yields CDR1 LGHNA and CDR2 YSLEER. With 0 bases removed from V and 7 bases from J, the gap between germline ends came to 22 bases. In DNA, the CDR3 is TGCGCCAGCAGCCAAGATGTCCCGCCACGCGGAACGGGGGAGCAGTACTTC. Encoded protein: CASSQDVPPRGTGEQYF.

CDR3 protein: CASSEGTSGGSQYF. The CDR3 nucleotides are TGTGCCAGCAGTGAAGGGACTAGCGGGGGGTCCCAGTACTTC. The V call is TRBV2, the J call TRBJ2-7; TRBD2 matches 14 bases. J lost 10 bases, V lost 1 base, and 3 bases had no gene match. The CDR3 consists of 14 residues. In germline, CDR1 is SNHLY, CDR2 FYNNEI.

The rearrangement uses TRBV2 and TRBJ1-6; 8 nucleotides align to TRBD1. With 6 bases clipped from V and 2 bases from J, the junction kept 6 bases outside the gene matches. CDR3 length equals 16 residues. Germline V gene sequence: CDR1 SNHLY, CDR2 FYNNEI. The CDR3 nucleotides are TGTGCCAGCAGAACAGGGGGGGGAACCTATAATTCACCCCTCCACTTT. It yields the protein CASRTGGGTYNSPLHF.

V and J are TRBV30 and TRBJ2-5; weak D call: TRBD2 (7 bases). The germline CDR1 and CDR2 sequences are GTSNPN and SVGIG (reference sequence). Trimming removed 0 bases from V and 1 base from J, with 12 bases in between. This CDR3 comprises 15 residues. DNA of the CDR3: TGTGCCTGGAGTGTGGGGGGGCTCGTCCAAGAGACCCAGTACTTC. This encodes CAWSVGGLVQETQYF.

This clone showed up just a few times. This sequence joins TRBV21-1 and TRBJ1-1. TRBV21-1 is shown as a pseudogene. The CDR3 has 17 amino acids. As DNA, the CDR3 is TGTGCCAGCAGCAACATATTTCTAGGGCGGGCGAACACTGAAGCTTTCTTT. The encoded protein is CASSNIFLGRANTEAFF.

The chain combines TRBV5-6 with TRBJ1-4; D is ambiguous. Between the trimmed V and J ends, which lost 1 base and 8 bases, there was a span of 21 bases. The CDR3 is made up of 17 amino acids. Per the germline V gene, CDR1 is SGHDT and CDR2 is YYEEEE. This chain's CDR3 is CASSLRGSLTGREKLFF. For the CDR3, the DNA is TGTGCCAGCAGCTTGAGAGGGAGCCTGACGGGCAGGGAAAAACTGTTTTTT.

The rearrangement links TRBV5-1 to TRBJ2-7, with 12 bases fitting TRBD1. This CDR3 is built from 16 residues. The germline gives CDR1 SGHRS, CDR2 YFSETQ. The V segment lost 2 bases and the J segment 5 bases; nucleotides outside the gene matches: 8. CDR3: CASSFTGGQGAHEQYF. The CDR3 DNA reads TGCGCCAGCAGCTTCACGGGGGGACAGGGGGCCCACGAGCAGTACTTC.